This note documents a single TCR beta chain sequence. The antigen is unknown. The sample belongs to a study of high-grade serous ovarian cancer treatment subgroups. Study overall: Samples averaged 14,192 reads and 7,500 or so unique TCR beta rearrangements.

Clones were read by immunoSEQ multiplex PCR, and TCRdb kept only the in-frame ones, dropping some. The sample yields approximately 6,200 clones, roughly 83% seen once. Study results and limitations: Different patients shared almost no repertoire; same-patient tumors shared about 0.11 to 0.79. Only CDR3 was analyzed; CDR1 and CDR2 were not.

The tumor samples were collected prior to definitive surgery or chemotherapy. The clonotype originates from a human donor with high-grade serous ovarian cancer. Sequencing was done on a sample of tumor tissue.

CDR3 DNA sequence: TGTGCCAGCAGCGGCCGGGACAGGGGAAATGAAAAACTGTTTTTT. This encodes CASSGRDRGNEKLFF. J is TRBJ1-4 and V is TRBV9; 10 nucleotides match TRBD1. Germline-derived CDR1 and CDR2 are SGDLS and YYNGEE. Trimming cost V 3 bases and J 5 bases; bases outside gene matches: 4. There are 15 residues in the CDR3.